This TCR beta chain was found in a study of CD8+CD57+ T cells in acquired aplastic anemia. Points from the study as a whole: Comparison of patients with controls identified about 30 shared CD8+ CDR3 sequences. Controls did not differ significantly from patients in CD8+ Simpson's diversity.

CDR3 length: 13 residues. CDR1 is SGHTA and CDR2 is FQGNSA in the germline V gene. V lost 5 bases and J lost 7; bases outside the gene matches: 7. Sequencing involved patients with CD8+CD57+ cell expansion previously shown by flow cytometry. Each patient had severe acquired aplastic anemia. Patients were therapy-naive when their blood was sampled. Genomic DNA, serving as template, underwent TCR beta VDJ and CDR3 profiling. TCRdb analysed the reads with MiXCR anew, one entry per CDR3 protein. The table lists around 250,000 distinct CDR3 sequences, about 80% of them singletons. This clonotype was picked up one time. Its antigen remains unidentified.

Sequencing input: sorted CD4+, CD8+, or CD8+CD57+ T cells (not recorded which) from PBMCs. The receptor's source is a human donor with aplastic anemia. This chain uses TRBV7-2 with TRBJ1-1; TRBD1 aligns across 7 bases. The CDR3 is CASSADRTSEAFF. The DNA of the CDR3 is TGTGCCAGCAGCGCGGACAGGACGAGTGAAGCTTTCTTT.